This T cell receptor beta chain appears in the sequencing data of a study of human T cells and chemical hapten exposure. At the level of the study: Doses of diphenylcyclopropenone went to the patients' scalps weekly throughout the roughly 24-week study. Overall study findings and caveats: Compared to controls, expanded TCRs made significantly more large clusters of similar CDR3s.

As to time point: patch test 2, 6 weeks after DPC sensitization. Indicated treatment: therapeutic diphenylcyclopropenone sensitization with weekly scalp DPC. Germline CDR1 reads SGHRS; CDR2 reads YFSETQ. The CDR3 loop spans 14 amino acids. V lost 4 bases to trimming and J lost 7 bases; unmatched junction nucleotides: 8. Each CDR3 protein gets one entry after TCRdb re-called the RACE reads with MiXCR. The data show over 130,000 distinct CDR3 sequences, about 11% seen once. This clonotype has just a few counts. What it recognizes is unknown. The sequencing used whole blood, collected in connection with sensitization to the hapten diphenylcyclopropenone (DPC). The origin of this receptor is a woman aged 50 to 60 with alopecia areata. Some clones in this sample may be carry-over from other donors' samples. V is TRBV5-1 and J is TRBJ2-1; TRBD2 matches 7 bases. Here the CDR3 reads CASSPRTRENEQFF. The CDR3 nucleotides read TGCGCCAGCAGCCCGCGGACTAGAGAAAATGAGCAGTTCTTC.